Included here is one TCR beta chain sequence, with context. Its specificity is not known. Time point noted: persistent/refractory GD, antithyroid drugs over 5 years with positive TRAb. From PBMCs, RNA was extracted and then used to make the TCR library. The entry originates in a study of regulatory T cells in long-lasting Graves disease. Study-wide results and caveats: TRBV28, TRBJ1-2 and TRBJ2-5 were favored in persistent disease.

Germline V lookup: CDR1 SGDLS, CDR2 YYNGEE. The CDR3 is 16 residues long. V was trimmed by 0 bases and J by 0 bases, leaving 12 bases between them. Both iRepertoire HTBI primers and Arm-PCR of CDR3 regions were used to build the TCR beta libraries. TCRdb re-analysed the multiplex PCR reads in MiXCR, keeping a single row per CDR3 protein. The table lists hundreds of thousands of distinct CDR3 sequences, around 20% of them singletons, with about 8.3% in the top ten. The chain has TRBV9 and TRBJ1-1, with D unclear. The TCR originated in a female donor with Graves disease. This specimen consisted of peripheral blood mononuclear cells (PBMCs), obtained when the disease was refractory, from a patient treated with antithyroid drugs. DNA for the CDR3: TGTGCCAGCAGCGTAGGGGGTCGAGGGTTGAACACTGAAGCTTTCTTT. It specifies CASSVGGRGLNTEAFF. The full variable domain, rest sourced from reference TRBV9 and TRBJ1-1, is DSGVTQTPKHLITATGQRVTLRCSPRSGDLSVYWYQQSLDQGLQFLIQYYNGEERAKGNILERFSAQQFPDLHSELNLSSLELGDSALYFCASSVGGRGLNTEAFFGQGTRLTVV.